The clone carrying this T cell receptor (beta chain) was picked up a small number of times. Its antigen remains unidentified. This specimen belongs to a study of response to subunit inactivated influenza vaccine. V shed 0 bases and J shed 7 bases, with 16 bases lying between them. CDR1 SEHNR and CDR2 FQNEAQ come from the germline V gene (reference sequence). This CDR3 is built from 16 residues. General observations from the study: The authors suggested that every seasonal influenza vaccination recruits few new T cells.

TCRdb reprocessed the RT-PCR reads via MiXCR and lists one record per CDR3 protein. The sample holds 500,000 or so distinct CDR3 sequences, about a tenth seen once. The V gene is TRBV7-9, the J gene TRBJ2-1, with D perhaps matching TRBD2 (7 bases). The receptor was isolated from a man in his fifties who received an inactivated influenza vaccine. Sequencing used PBMCs from blood, obtained roughly 48 days after vaccination. For the CDR3, the DNA is TGTGCCAGCAGCTTAGCGGGCGGGGGCAGGACAAATGAGCAGTTCTTC. It codes for CASSLAGGGRTNEQFF.